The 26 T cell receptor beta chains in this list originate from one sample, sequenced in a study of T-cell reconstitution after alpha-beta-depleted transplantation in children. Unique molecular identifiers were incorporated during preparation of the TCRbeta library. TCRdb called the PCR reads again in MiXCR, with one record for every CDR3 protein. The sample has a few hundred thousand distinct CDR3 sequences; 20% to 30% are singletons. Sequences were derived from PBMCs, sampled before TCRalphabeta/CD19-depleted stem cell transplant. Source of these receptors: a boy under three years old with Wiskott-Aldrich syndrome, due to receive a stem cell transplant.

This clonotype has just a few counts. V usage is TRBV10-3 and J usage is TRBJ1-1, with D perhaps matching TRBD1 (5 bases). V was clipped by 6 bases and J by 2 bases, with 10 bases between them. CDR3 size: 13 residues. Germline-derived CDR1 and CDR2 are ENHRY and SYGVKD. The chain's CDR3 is CAIRIGQNTEAFF. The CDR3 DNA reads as TGTGCCATCAGAATCGGACAAAACACTGAAGCTTTCTTT.

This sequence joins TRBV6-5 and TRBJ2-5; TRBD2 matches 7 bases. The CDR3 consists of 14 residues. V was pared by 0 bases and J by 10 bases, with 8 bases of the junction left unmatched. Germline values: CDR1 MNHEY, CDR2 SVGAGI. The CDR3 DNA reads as TGTGCCAGCAGTTACTCACGACTAGCCGGGAGCCAGTACTTC. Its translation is CASSYSRLAGSQYF.

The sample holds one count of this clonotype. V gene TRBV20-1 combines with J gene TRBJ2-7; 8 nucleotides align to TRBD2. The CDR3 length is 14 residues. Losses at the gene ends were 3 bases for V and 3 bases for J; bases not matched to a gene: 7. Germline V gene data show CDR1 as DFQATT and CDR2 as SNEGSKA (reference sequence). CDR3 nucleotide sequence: TGCAGTGCTAGCCCCGCCGGGGGGGGCTACGAGCAGTACTTC. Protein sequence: CSASPAGGGYEQYF.

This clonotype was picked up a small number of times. For the CDR3, the DNA is TGCAGCGTTGGACGGGGGTGGGACACTGAAGCTTTCTTT. Encoded protein: CSVGRGWDTEAFF. V gene TRBV29-1 combines with J gene TRBJ1-1, with TRBD1 as a possible D gene (5 bases). CDR3 length equals 13 residues. Germline CDR1 reads SQVTM; CDR2 reads ANQGSEA. The V and J ends lost 4 bases and 3 bases respectively, with 12 bases between them.

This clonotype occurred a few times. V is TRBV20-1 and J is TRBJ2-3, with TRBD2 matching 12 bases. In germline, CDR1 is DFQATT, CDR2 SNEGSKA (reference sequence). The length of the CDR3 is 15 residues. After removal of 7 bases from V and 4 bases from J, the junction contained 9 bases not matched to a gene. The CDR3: CSVPTSGRGSDTQYF. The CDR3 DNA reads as TGCAGTGTCCCGACTAGCGGGAGAGGTTCAGATACGCAGTATTTT.

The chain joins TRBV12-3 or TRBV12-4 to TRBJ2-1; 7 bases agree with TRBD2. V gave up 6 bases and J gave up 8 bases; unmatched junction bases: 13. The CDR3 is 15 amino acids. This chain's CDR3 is CASSRPSGTTDEQFF. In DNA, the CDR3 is TGTGCCAGCAGCCGTCCTAGCGGAACTACGGATGAGCAGTTCTTC.

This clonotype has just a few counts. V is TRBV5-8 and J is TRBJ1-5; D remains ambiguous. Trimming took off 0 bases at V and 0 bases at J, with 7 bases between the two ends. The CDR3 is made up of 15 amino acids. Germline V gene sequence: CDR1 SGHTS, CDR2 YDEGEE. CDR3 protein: CASSLGMVSNQPQHF. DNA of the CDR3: TGTGCCAGCAGCTTGGGGATGGTTAGCAATCAGCCCCAGCATTTT.

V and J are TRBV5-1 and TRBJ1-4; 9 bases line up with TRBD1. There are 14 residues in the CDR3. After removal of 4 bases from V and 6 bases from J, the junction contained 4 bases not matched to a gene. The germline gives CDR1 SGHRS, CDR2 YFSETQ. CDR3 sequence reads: CASSLRTGDEKLFF. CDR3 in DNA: TGCGCCAGCAGCCTTCGGACAGGGGATGAAAAACTGTTTTTT.

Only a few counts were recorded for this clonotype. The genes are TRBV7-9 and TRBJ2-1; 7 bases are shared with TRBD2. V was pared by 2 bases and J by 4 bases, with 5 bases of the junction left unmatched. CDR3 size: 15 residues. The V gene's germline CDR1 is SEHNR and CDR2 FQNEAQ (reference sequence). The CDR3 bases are TGTGCCAGCAGCTTAAACGCGGGGGTGTACAATGAGCAGTTCTTC. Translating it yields CASSLNAGVYNEQFF.

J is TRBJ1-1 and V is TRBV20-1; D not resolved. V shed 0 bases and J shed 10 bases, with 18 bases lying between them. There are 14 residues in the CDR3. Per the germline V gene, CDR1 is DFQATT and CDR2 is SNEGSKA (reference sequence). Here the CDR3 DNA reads TGCAGTGCTAGAGATCTGGGCGAAACACTGGTAGCTTTCTTT. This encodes CSARDLGETLVAFF.

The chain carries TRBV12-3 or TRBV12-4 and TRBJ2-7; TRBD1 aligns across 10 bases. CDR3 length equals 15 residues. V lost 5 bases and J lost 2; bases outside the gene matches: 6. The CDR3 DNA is TGTGCCAGCAGTCCCGACAGGGGGCGAGCCTACGAGCAGTACTTC. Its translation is CASSPDRGRAYEQYF.

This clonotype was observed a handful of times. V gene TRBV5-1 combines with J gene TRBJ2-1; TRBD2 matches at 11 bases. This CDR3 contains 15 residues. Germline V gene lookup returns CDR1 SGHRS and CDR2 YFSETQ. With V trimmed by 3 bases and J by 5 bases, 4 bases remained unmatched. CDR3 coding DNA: TGCGCCAGCAGCTCACTAGCGGGAGCCAACAATGAGCAGTTCTTC. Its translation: CASSSLAGANNEQFF.

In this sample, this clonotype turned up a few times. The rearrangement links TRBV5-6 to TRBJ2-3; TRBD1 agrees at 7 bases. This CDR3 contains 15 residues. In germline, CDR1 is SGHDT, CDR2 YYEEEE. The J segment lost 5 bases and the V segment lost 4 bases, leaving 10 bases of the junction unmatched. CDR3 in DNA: TGTGCCAGCAGCCGGAGACAGGGTCTTGTAGATACGCAGTATTTT. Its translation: CASSRRQGLVDTQYF. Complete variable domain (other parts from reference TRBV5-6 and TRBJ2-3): DAGVTQSPTHLIKTRGQQVTLRCSPKSGHDTVSWYQQALGQGPQFIFQYYEEEERQRGNFPDRFSGHQFPNYSSELNVNALLLGDSALYLCASSRRQGLVDTQYFGPGTRLTVL.

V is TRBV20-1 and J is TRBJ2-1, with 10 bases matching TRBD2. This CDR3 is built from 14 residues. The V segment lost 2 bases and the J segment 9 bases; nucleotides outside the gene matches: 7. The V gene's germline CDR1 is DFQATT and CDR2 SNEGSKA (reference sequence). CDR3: CSARSGLAAPEQFF. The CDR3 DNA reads TGCAGTGCTAGATCTGGACTAGCGGCCCCTGAGCAGTTCTTC.

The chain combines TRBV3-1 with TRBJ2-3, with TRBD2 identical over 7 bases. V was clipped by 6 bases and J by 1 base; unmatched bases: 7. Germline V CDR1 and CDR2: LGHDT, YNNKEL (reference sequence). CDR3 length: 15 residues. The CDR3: CASSRPTSGTDTQYF. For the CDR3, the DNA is TGTGCCAGCAGTCGACCTACTAGCGGCACAGATACGCAGTATTTT.

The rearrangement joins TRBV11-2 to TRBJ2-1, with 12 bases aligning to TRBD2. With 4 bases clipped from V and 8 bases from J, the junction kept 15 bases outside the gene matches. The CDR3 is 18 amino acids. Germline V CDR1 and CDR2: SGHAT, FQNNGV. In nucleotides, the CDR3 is TGTGCCAGCAGCTCGGGACTAGCGGGCATCATTTTGGTCTATGAGCAGTTCTTC. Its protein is CASSSGLAGIILVYEQFF. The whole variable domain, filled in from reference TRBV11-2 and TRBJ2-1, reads EAGVAQSPRYKIIEKRQSVAFWCNPISGHATLYWYQQILGQGPKLLIQFQNNGVVDDSQLPKDRFSAERLKGVDSTLKIQPAKLEDSAVYLCASSSGLAGIILVYEQFFGPGTRLTVL.

In nucleotides, the CDR3 is TGTGCCAGCAGTGAATGGCGGACAGGGAGCACAGATACGCAGTATTTT. Its protein product is CASSEWRTGSTDTQYF. This chain links TRBV25-1 with TRBJ2-3; 8 positions match TRBD1. The CDR3 sequence is 16 residues long. Per the germline V gene, CDR1 is MGHDK and CDR2 is SYGVNS. After removal of 1 base from V and 0 bases from J, the junction contained 3 bases not matched to a gene. Full variable domain (outside the CDR3, taken from reference TRBV25-1 and TRBJ2-3): EADIYQTPRYLVIGTGKKITLECSQTMGHDKMYWYQQDPGMELHLIHYSYGVNSTEKGDLSSESTVSRIRTEHFPLTLESARPSHTSQYLCASSEWRTGSTDTQYFGPGTRLTVL.

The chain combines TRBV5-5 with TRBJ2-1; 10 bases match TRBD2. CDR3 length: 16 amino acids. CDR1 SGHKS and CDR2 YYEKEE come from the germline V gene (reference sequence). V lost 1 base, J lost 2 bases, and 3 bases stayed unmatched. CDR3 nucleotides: TGTGCCAGCAGCTTGCGGACTAGCGGACCCTACAATGAGCAGTTCTTC. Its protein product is CASSLRTSGPYNEQFF.

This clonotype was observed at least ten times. The CDR3 DNA reads as TGCGCCAGCAGCTTAACTAGGAACACCGGGGAGCTGTTTTTT. Protein product: CASSLTRNTGELFF. The rearrangement joins TRBV5-1 to TRBJ2-2; TRBD2 is a possible D gene (5 bases). Germline V gives CDR1 SGHRS, CDR2 YFSETQ. The CDR3 totals 14 residues. Trimming removed 2 bases from V and 1 base from J, with 6 bases in between. Complete variable domain (other parts from reference TRBV5-1 and TRBJ2-2): KAGVTQTPRYLIKTRGQQVTLSCSPISGHRSVSWYQQTPGQGLQFLFEYFSETQRNKGNFPGRFSGRQFSNSRSEMNVSTLELGDSALYLCASSLTRNTGELFFGEGSRLTVL.

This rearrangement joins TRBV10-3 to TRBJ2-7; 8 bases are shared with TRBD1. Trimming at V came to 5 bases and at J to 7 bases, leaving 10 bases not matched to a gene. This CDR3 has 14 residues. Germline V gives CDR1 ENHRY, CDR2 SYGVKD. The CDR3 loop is CAISITRGRVEQYF. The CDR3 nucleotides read TGTGCCATCAGTATAACCAGGGGGCGCGTGGAGCAGTACTTC.

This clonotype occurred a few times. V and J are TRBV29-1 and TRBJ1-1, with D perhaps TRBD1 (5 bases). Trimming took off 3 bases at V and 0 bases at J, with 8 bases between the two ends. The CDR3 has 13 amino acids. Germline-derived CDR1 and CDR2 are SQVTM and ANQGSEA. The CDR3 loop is CSVDVGVNTEAFF. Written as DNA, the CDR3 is TGCAGCGTTGACGTAGGGGTGAACACTGAAGCTTTCTTT.

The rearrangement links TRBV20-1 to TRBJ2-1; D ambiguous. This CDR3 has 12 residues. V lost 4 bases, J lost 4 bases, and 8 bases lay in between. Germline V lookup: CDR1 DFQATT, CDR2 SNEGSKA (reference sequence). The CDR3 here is CSAKRFYNEQFF. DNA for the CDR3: TGCAGTGCTAAGAGGTTTTACAATGAGCAGTTCTTC.

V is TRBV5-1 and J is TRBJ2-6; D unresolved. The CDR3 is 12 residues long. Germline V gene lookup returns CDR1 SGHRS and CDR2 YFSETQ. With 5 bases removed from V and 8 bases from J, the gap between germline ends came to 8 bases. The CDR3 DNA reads TGCGCCAGCAGAGGGTGGACCAACGTCCTGACTTTC. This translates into CASRGWTNVLTF.

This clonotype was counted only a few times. The CDR3 reads CSAYRDGSYEQYF. Written as DNA, the CDR3 is TGCAGTGCTTACCGGGACGGCTCCTACGAGCAGTACTTC. The V gene is TRBV20-1, the J gene TRBJ2-7; either TRBD1 or TRBD2 may supply D (5 bases each). The V gene lost 5 bases and the J gene lost 0 bases, with 11 bases spanning the gap. The CDR3 extends over 13 amino acids. Germline V gives CDR1 DFQATT, CDR2 SNEGSKA (reference sequence).

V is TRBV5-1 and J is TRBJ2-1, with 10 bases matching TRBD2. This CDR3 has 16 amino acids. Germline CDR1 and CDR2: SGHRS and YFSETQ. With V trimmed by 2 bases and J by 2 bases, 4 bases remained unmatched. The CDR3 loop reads CASSLGSGRAYNEQFF. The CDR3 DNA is TGCGCCAGCAGCTTAGGGAGCGGGAGGGCCTACAATGAGCAGTTCTTC.

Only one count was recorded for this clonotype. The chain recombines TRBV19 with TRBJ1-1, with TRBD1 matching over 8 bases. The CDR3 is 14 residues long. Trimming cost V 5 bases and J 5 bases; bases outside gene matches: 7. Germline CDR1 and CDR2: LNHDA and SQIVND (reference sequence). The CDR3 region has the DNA TGTGCCAGTAGTGCGACAGGGGTAGGGACTGAAGCTTTCTTT. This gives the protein CASSATGVGTEAFF.